The clone carrying this TCR beta chain was observed a few times. Its cognate antigen is unknown. These data originate in a study of OX40 agonist ivuxolimab in advanced cancers. Study at large: Patient treatment consisted of intravenous ivuxolimab administration every 2 weeks at 0.01 to 10 mg/kg.

Germline-derived CDR1 and CDR2 are MNHEY and SVGAGI. The CDR3 is 15 residues long. Trimming took off 0 bases at V and 8 bases at J, with 14 bases between the two ends. Using immunoSEQ multiplex PCR, the repertoire was profiled, and TCRdb retains in-frame clones only, with some absent. The sample contains roughly 46,000 clones, approximately 88% of which appear only once. Study-wide findings and caveats: Among expanded peripheral T cells, antigen specificity went undetermined. Blood T cells, both CD4+ and CD8+, expanded clonally by week 6 at 0.1 to 3.0 mg/kg. Those patients achieving a partial response at 0.1-3.0 mg/kg showed among the lowest clonal expansion.

The TCR was taken from an adult with an advanced solid tumor such as melanoma, head and neck, liver or kidney cancer. Sequenced here: CD4+ or CD8+ T cells sorted from blood, sampled in a trial of the OX40 agonist ivuxolimab. The chain has TRBV6-5 and TRBJ2-1, with D perhaps given as TRBD1 or TRBD2 (5 bases each). As DNA, the CDR3 is TGTGCCAGCAGTTACTCGGGGGTACTTGGGGATGAGCAGTTCTTC. Translated: CASSYSGVLGDEQFF.